The sequence of this T cell receptor beta chain was determined in a study of CD8+ T cells in alopecia areata. This clone was seen repeatedly, ten times or more. The genes are named according to mouse. The read ends 4 residues early relative to the CDR3; the germline J gene fills the gap. The authors extracted RNA and reverse transcribed it into cDNA as the sequencing template. Generated by immunoSEQ multiplex PCR, the TCRdb table keeps only in-frame clones and is missing some. The sample is made up of over 15,000 clones, none counted only once. The V gene's germline CDR1 is MNHDT and CDR2 YYDKIL. This CDR3 spans 12 amino acids. Combined cutaneous lymph node cells underwent sorting by CD4, CD8alpha, NKG2D, NKG2ACE and additional markers.

What was sequenced was CD8+ T cells sorted from a lymph node. The sequence was obtained from a C3H/HeJ mouse with alopecia areata. The strain's MHC type: H2-k. This chain links TRBV17 with TRBJ2-7; no definite D call. The part of the CDR3 DNA that was read is TGTGCTAGCAGTAGAGACAGTTAT. Protein: CASSRDSY. The complete CDR3 reads CASSRDSYEQYF.